What follows are 20 T cell receptor beta chains derived from one specimen sequenced in a study of shared clonotypes between healthy human individuals. The method was immunoSEQ multiplex PCR; TCRdb's version includes in-frame clones alone and lacks a portion of them. The sample consists of over a million clones, more than 65% of them appearing once. What was sequenced was memory CD4+ T cells sorted from blood. Subset: CD45RA-negative fraction. The source is a man aged 18 to 29 in good health.

V is TRBV25-1 and J is TRBJ2-4; TRBD2 matches 8 bases. The CDR3 is 17 amino acids. Germline CDR1 reads MGHDK; CDR2 reads SYGVNS. The junction had 8 bases not matched to a gene; V was cut back by 2 bases and J by 2 bases. This chain's CDR3 is CASSERLAGVSKNIQYF. The CDR3 DNA reads as TGTGCCAGCAGTGAACGGCTAGCGGGCGTCTCCAAAAACATTCAGTACTTC.

This chain joins TRBV6-5 and TRBJ1-5, with no clear D. There are 16 residues in the CDR3. From germline, CDR1 is MNHEY and CDR2 SVGAGI. The germline V and J ends were trimmed by 4 bases and 0 bases, with 13 bases remaining between them. CDR3 in DNA: TGTGCCAGCAGTTTCGGGCAACCGAATAGCAATCAGCCCCAGCATTTT. Translation gives CASSFGQPNSNQPQHF.

V gene TRBV11-1 combines with J gene TRBJ1-6; 8 nucleotides match TRBD1. The V gene's germline CDR1 is SGHAT and CDR2 FQDESV (reference sequence). The junction had 2 bases not matched to a gene; V was cut back by 4 bases and J by 9 bases. The CDR3 covers 13 residues. For the CDR3, the DNA is TGTGCCAGCAGCTCAGGGGGCACTTCACCCCTCCACTTT. It is translated as CASSSGGTSPLHF.

This sequence joins TRBV7-9 and TRBJ2-5; TRBD2 matches at 15 bases. The CDR3 is 17 residues long. Germline CDR1 and CDR2: SEHNR and FQNEAQ (reference sequence). The V segment lost 5 bases and the J segment 5 bases; nucleotides outside the gene matches: 9. CDR3 coding DNA: TGTGCCAGCAGCGGCAGGACTAGCGGGGGGGCACTTGAGACCCAGTACTTC. Translation gives CASSGRTSGGALETQYF.

This CDR3 is CASRVSGGDNEQFF. CDR3 bases: TGTGCCAGCAGGGTTAGCGGGGGGGACAATGAGCAGTTCTTC. V and J are TRBV6-6 and TRBJ2-1; 11 bases align to TRBD2. Germline V gene data show CDR1 as MNHNY and CDR2 as SVGAGI (reference sequence). CDR3 length equals 14 residues. The V segment lost 6 bases and the J segment 5 bases; nucleotides outside the gene matches: 3.

This chain connects TRBV5-1 to TRBJ2-7; possibly TRBD1 or TRBD2 for D (5 bases each). The CDR3 is made up of 14 amino acids. Per germline, CDR1 SGHRS and CDR2 YFSETQ. Between the trimmed V and J ends, which lost 3 bases and 0 bases, there was a span of 10 bases. The CDR3 nucleotides read TGCGCCAGCAGCTGGGGGACCCACTCCTACGAGCAGTACTTC. Residues: CASSWGTHSYEQYF.

This clone was seen more than once but under ten times. The DNA for the CDR3 is TGTGCCAGCAGGACACGGACAGGGAACACTGAAGCTTTCTTT. Residues: CASRTRTGNTEAFF. V and J are TRBV2 and TRBJ1-1; 7 bases map to TRBD1. This CDR3 has 14 amino acids. Germline V gives CDR1 SNHLY, CDR2 FYNNEI. V lost 6 bases, J lost 1 base, and 5 bases stayed unmatched.

DNA for the CDR3: TGTGCCAGCCGCGGAAATGACATTCAGTACTTC. Amino acid sequence: CASRGNDIQYF. The V and J genes are TRBV6-5 and TRBJ2-4; D gene unclear. V lost 8 bases to trimming and J lost 8 bases, with 10 bases between them. Germline V gene sequence: CDR1 MNHEY, CDR2 SVGAGI. The CDR3 loop spans 11 amino acids.

The genes are TRBV12-5 and TRBJ2-7; TRBD1 matches at 8 bases. This CDR3 has 13 amino acids. Germline values: CDR1 LGHNT, CDR2 FRNRAP. V lost 7 bases to trimming and J lost 5 bases; unmatched junction nucleotides: 7. Here the CDR3 DNA reads TGTGCTAGTGCCCGCCGGACAGGGAACGAGCAGTACTTC. Protein product: CASARRTGNEQYF.

The chain uses TRBV6-5 and TRBJ2-2; no clear D gene. Germline V CDR1 and CDR2: MNHEY, SVGAGI. The CDR3 is 12 residues long. The ends were cut back, 8 bases at V and 6 bases at J, with 10 bases in the middle. The CDR3 protein is CASVSPPGELFF. CDR3 nucleotides: TGTGCCAGCGTTAGTCCTCCCGGGGAGCTGTTTTTT.

Only a few counts were recorded for this clone. V and J are TRBV2 and TRBJ1-2; D gene ambiguous. The V end was cut by 7 bases, the J end by 5 bases, with 11 bases between. The germline V gene encodes CDR1 SNHLY and CDR2 FYNNEI. This CDR3 contains 12 residues. The chain's CDR3 is CASMLQSYGYTF. In DNA form, the CDR3 reads TGTGCCAGCATGCTACAGTCATATGGCTACACCTTC.

The chain employs TRBV19 and TRBJ2-3; 9 nucleotides align to TRBD2. With V trimmed by 1 base and J by 0 bases, 14 bases remained unmatched. The CDR3 has 20 residues. Germline V gene data show CDR1 as LNHDA and CDR2 as SQIVND (reference sequence). The CDR3 coding sequence is TGTGCCAGTAGTATAGGGAGTAGCGGGGGCCTTATTTCTAGCACAGATACGCAGTATTTT. Amino acid sequence: CASSIGSSGGLISSTDTQYF. The full variable domain, in which reference TRBV19 and TRBJ2-3 provide the parts outside the CDR3, is DGGITQSPKYLFRKEGQNVTLSCEQNLNHDAMYWYRQDPGQGLRLIYYSQIVNDFQKGDIAEGYSVSREKKESFPLTVTSAQKNPTAFYLCASSIGSSGGLISSTDTQYFGPGTRLTVL.

V and J are TRBV7-2 and TRBJ2-1; the D gene is possibly TRBD1 (6 bases). V lost 5 bases to trimming and J lost 15 bases, with 20 bases between them. The CDR3 is made up of 13 amino acids. Germline CDR1 is SGHTA and CDR2 is FQGNSA. DNA of the CDR3: TGTGCCAGCAGCCCCAGTCCCGGGACATTACGGTTCTTC. This sequence encodes CASSPSPGTLRFF. The full variable domain, in which reference TRBV7-2 and TRBJ2-1 provide the parts outside the CDR3, is GAGVSQSPSNKVTEKGKDVELRCDPISGHTALYWYRQSLGQGLEFLIYFQGNSAPDKSGLPSDRFSAERTGGSVSTLTIQRTQQEDSAVYLCASSPSPGTLRFFGPGTRLTVL.

This clone was found a few times. The gene calls are TRBV28 and TRBJ1-1; TRBD1 agrees at 7 bases. V trimming: 6 bases; J trimming: 3 bases; junction bases outside the gene matches: 10. Germline V gene sequence: CDR1 MDHEN, CDR2 SYDVKM. The CDR3 totals 15 residues. This chain's CDR3 is CASRGGGGMDTEAFF. The CDR3 nucleotides are TGTGCCAGCAGGGGAGGGGGCGGCATGGACACTGAAGCTTTCTTT. The variable domain in full, completed from reference TRBV28 and TRBJ1-1, reads DVKVTQSSRYLVKRTGEKVFLECVQDMDHENMFWYRQDPGLGLRLIYFSYDVKMKEKGDIPEGYSVSREKKERFSLILESASTNQTSMYLCASRGGGGMDTEAFFGQGTRLTVV.

The V call is TRBV2, the J call TRBJ2-5; 9 positions match TRBD2. The germline V gene has CDR1 SNHLY and CDR2 FYNNEI. The CDR3 has 15 residues. V shed 5 bases and J 2 bases; nucleotides not matched to a gene: 6. DNA for the CDR3: TGTGCCAGCAGTCTACGGCTAGCGGGGCAAGAGACCCAGTACTTC. Its protein is CASSLRLAGQETQYF.

A single count supports this clone. V and J are TRBV4-3 and TRBJ1-6; a weak D match, TRBD1 (5 bases). Per the germline V gene, CDR1 is LGHNA and CDR2 is YSLEER. Trimming left V 0 bases short and J 13 bases short, with 10 bases between. The CDR3 loop spans 13 amino acids. DNA for the CDR3: TGCGCCAGCAGCCAAGACCAGGGTGATCCCCTCCACTTT. Its protein is CASSQDQGDPLHF.

On this clone itself: The junction departs from germline at one end; a sequencing error may be responsible. The chain has TRBV7-7 and TRBJ2-3, with TRBD2 matching 16 bases. The CDR3 covers 16 residues. In germline, CDR1 is SSHAT, CDR2 FNYEAQ (reference sequence). The CDR3 reads CASSPGTSGRADTQYF. In DNA, the CDR3 is TGTGCTAGCAGCCCCGGGACTAGCGGGAGGGCAGATACGCAGTATTTT.

The chain couples TRBV7-9 to TRBJ1-2, with no clear D. V was shortened by 4 bases and J by 5 bases, with 17 bases between the two germline ends. This CDR3 has 15 residues. Germline loops: CDR1 SEHNR, CDR2 FQNEAQ (reference sequence). The CDR3 DNA reads as TGTGCCAGCAGCTCATCCCGGAACCCGGGTTATGGCTACACCTTC. This codes for CASSSSRNPGYGYTF.

The chain links TRBV5-1 to TRBJ2-3; TRBD2 agrees at 14 bases. Germline lookup yields CDR1 SGHRS and CDR2 YFSETQ. The CDR3 contains 17 residues. After removal of 4 bases from V and 3 bases from J, the junction contained 7 bases not matched to a gene. CDR3 sequence (DNA): TGCGCCAGCAGCCGGACAGGGACTAGCGGGAGTACAGATACGCAGTATTTT. It translates to CASSRTGTSGSTDTQYF. The complete variable domain, with remaining parts taken from reference TRBV5-1 and TRBJ2-3, reads KAGVTQTPRYLIKTRGQQVTLSCSPISGHRSVSWYQQTPGQGLQFLFEYFSETQRNKGNFPGRFSGRQFSNSRSEMNVSTLELGDSALYLCASSRTGTSGSTDTQYFGPGTRLTVL.

The V and J genes are TRBV27 and TRBJ2-7, with 7 bases aligning to TRBD2. V was pared by 4 bases and J by 7 bases, with 10 bases of the junction left unmatched. In germline, CDR1 is MNHEY, CDR2 SMNVEV (reference sequence). This CDR3 spans 14 amino acids. CDR3 DNA: TGTGCCAGCAGTTACGCGGGGGTTTCGGGGGAGCAGTACTTC. It translates to CASSYAGVSGEQYF.